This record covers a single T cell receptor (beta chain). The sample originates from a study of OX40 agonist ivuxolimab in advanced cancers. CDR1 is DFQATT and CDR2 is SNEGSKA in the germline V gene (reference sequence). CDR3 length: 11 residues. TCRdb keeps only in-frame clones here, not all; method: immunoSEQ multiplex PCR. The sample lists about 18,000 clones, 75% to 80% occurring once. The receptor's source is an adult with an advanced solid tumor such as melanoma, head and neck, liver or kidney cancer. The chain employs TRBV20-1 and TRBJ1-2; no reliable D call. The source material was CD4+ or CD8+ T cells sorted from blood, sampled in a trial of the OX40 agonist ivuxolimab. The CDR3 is CSRYMGGGYTF. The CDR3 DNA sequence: TGCAGCCGTTACATGGGCGGTGGCTACACCTTC.